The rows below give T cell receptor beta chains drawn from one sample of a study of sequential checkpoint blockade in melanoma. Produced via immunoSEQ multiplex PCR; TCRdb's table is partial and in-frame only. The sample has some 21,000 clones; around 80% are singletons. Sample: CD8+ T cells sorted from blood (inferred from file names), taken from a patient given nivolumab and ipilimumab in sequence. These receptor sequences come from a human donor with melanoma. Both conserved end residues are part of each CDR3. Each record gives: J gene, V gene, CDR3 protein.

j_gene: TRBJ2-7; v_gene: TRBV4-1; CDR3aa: CASSQGIRGRADEQYF
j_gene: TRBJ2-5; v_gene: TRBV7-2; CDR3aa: CASSLQETQYF
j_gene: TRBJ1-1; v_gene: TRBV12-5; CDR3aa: CASGLSRGTEAFF
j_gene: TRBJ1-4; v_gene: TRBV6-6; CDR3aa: CASSSPQDREKLFF
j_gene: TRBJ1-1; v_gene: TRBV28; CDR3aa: CASSLIGFGTEAFF
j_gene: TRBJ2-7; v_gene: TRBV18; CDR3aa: CASSTGTGPTGWYEQYF
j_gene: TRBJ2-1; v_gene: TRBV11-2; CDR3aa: CASSLASGSLYEQFF
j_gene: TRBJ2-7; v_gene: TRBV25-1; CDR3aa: CASRGDSSGIYEQYF
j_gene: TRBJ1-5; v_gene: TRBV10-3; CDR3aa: CAISEGQGNQPQHF
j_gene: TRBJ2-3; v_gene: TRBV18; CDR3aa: CASSPGLAVTDTQYF
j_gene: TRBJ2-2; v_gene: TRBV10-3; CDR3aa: CAISDRTPGELFF
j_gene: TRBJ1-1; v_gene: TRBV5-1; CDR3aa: CASSYLDRGKGTEAFF
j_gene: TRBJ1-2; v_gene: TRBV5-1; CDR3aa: CASSPRGVENYGYTF
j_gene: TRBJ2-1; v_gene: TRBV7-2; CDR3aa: CASSFQGGPYNEQFF
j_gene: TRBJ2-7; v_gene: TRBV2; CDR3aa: CASSSSGPRGEQYF
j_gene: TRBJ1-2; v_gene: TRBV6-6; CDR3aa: CASSYGTGGGYGYTF
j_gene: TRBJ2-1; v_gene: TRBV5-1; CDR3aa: CASSLAPTSGSYNEQFF
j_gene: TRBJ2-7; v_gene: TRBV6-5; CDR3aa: CATRQGISYEQYF
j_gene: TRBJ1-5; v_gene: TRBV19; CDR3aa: CASSSATGGNQPQHF
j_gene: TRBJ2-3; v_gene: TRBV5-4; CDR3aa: CASSLGLAGAGDTQYF
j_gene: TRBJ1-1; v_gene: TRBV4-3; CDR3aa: CASSPRRGLNTEAFF
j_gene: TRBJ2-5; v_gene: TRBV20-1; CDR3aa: CSAPRETQYF
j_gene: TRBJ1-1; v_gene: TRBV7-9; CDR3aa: CASSLLGGVNTEAFF